The entry below gives a single T cell receptor beta chain sequence along with its context. Its antigen is not yet known. No base qualities exist here, and no much larger clone lies one base off it. CDR1 is given as GTSNPN and CDR2 as SVGIG, both from the germline V gene (reference sequence). From the cysteine through the phenylalanine, the CDR3 covers 14 amino acids. Solely the CDR3 DNA is kept, with 42 bases framed from the first base. This specimen belongs to a study of blood T cell repertoires in COVID-19 (dated by TCRdb to 2018 to 2020). For context, the study as a whole: Collaborator samples came from the United States, Italy and Spain and covered acute and convalescent phases of COVID-19. The material from the prospective study consisted of cDNA or gDNA derived from T cells, B-cell-depleted T cells, or PBMCs. Deeply sampled blood TCRbeta repertoires from subjects exposed to, actively infected with, or recovered from COVID-19 were included in the dataset. A freely available public database, intended as a resource for researchers studying the immune response to SARS-CoV-2, is where the repertoires were released. Samples came from the ongoing ImmuneRACE study (first 160 participants) plus 1,254 subjects from 6 global collaborators. The sample metadata nearly always contained a de-identified subject ID, COVID-19 status, age in years and sex. Where HLA class I and class II types were available, the types were taken from metadata supplied by the sample provider, not from assay-based typing. The investigation overall reported the following: Clinical and demographic metadata were provided uncurated, with the amount varying by source and participant.

Each collaborating institution followed its own protocols to collect whole blood in K2EDTA tubes. Collaborator samples were shipped for TCRbeta analysis as frozen whole blood, isolated PBMCs, or DNA extracted from either sample type. TCRbeta CDR3 regions were amplified from genomic DNA by means of the immunoSEQ Assay, a bias-controlled multiplex PCR. In the authors' own workflow: Within the assay, amplification of reference gene primers was used to estimate how many nucleated cells each sample contained. To quantify the absolute abundance of each unique TCRbeta CDR3 rearrangement, sequence reads were collapsed and filtered. For each sample, productive Simpson clonality was calculated as the square root of Simpson's diversity index over productive rearrangements. The table was pulled from immuneACCESS by TCRdb, which kept in-frame rearrangements only. Such tables lose some clones; where checked, under half of the loss comes from unresolved V genes, and the rest has no known cause. The V and J calls and the clone size are those of that table, but D and trimming were determined from the DNA. The sample table records some 70,000 clones; 75% to 90% of these occur just once. Roughly 2.7% of the sample comes from the top ten.

The rearranged segments are TRBV30 and TRBJ2-2; 8 central bases correspond to TRBD1. The source is a man aged 50 to 59 with acute or convalescent COVID-19. The sample consisted of peripheral blood. The DNA sequence is TGTGCGACGGCAGGGGGCTTGAACACCGGGGAGCTGTTTTTT. Translated, this is CATAGGLNTGELFF.